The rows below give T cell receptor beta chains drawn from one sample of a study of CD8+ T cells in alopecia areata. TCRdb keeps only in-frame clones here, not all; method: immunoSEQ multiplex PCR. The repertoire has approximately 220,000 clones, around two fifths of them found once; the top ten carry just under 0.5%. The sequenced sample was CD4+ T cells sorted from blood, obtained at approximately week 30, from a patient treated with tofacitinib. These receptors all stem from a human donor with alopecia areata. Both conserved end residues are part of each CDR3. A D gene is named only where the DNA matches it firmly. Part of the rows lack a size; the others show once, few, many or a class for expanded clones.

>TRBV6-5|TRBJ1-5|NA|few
CASSYGRTGQPQHF
TGTGCCAGCAGTTATGGTCGGACGGGCCAGCCCCAGCATTTT
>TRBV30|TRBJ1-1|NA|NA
CAWSVTGSNTEAFF
TGTGCCTGGAGTGTCACAGGGTCGAACACTGAAGCTTTCTTT
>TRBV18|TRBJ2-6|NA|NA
CASSPQGAGANVLTF
TGTGCCAGCTCACCACAAGGGGCCGGGGCCAACGTCCTGACTTTC
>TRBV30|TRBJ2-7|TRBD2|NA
CAWRLAGDSYEQYF
TGTGCCTGGAGACTAGCGGGGGACTCCTACGAGCAGTACTTC
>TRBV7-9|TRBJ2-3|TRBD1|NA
CASSLWGTGGTDTQYF
TGTGCCAGCAGCTTATGGGGGACAGGGGGCACAGATACGCAGTATTTT
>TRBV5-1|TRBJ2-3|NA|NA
CASSSGGTITDTQYF
TGCGCCAGCAGCTCGGGTGGGACCATCACAGATACGCAGTATTTT
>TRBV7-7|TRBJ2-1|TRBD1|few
CASSSGQGNEQFF
TGTGCTAGCAGCTCAGGACAGGGGAATGAGCAGTTCTTC
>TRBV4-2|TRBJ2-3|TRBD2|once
CASSHPGGSGRLGTQYF
TGTGCCAGCAGCCATCCCGGGGGTAGCGGGAGATTGGGTACGCAGTATTTT
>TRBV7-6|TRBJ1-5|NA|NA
CASSIGLHQPQHF
TGTGCCAGCAGCATCGGGTTGCACCAGCCCCAGCATTTT
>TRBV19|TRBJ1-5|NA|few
CASSIDQGPSNQPQHF
TGTGCCAGTAGTATAGATCAAGGGCCTAGCAATCAGCCCCAGCATTTT
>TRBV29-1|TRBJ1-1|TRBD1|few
CSARTGHLEAFF
TGCAGCGCACGGACAGGGCACCTTGAAGCTTTCTTT
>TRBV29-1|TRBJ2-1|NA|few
CSVVASESYNEQFF
TGCAGCGTGGTGGCTAGTGAGTCCTACAATGAGCAGTTCTTC
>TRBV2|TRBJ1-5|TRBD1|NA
CASTQVAGGRPQHF
TGTGCCAGCACCCAAGTGGCAGGGGGGCGGCCCCAGCATTTT
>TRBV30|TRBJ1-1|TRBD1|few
CAWSRTGGTEAFF
TGTGCCTGGAGTCGAACAGGGGGCACTGAAGCTTTCTTT
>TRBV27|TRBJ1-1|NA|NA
CASSLKLKNTEAFF
TGTGCCAGCAGTTTAAAATTGAAGAACACTGAAGCTTTCTTT
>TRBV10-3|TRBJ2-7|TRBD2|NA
CAIRAAVGGGSEQYF
TGTGCCATACGGGCGGCCGTCGGCGGGGGGAGCGAGCAGTACTTC
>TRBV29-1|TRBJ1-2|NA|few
CSVESLGPGVDGYTF
TGCAGCGTTGAATCTTTAGGCCCGGGGGTGGATGGCTACACCTTC
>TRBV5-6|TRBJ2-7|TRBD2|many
CASSLLAGYEYF
TGTGCCAGCAGCTTACTAGCGGGATACGAGTACTTC
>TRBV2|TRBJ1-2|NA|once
CASSEQQTYGYTF
TGTGCCAGCAGTGAACAACAGACGTATGGCTACACCTTC
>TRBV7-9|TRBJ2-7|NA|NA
CASSPGRYEQYF
TGTGCCAGCAGTCCAGGAAGGTACGAGCAGTACTTC
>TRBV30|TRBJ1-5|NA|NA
CAWSRQEGQPQHF
TGTGCCTGGAGCCGACAGGAGGGTCAGCCCCAGCATTTT
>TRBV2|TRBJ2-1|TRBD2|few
CASRAGGPYNEQFF
TGTGCCAGCAGAGCGGGAGGGCCATACAATGAGCAGTTCTTC
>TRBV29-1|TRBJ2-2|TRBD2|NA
CSVPGTSGTNTGELFF
TGCAGCGTGCCCGGGACTAGCGGGACGAACACCGGGGAGCTGTTTTTT
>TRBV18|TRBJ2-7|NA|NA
CASSAGTDYEQYF
TGTGCCAGCTCAGCCGGGACGGACTACGAGCAGTACTTC
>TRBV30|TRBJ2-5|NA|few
CAWIGRNRETQYF
TGTGCCTGGATAGGCCGGAACAGAGAGACCCAGTACTTC
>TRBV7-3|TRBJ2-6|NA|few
CASRPNGANVLTF
TGTGCCAGCAGGCCTAATGGGGCCAACGTCCTGACTTTC
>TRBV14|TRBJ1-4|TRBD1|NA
CASSQLGTGDEKLFF
TGTGCCAGCAGCCAACTCGGGACAGGGGATGAAAAACTGTTTTTT
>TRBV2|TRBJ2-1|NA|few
CASSEAVPGSEQFF
TGTGCCAGCAGTGAAGCAGTCCCCGGGAGTGAGCAGTTCTTC
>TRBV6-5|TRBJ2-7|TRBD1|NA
CASSRRQGTYYEQYF
TGTGCCAGCAGTCGACGACAGGGGACTTACTACGAGCAGTACTTC
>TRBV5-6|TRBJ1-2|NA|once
CASSSGVHYGYTF
TGTGCCAGCAGCTCGGGGGTTCACTATGGCTACACCTTC
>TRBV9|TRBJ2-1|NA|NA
CASSVDYNEQFF
TGTGCCAGCAGCGTGGACTACAATGAGCAGTTCTTC
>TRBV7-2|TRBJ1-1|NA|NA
CASSHRRVGTEAFF
TGTGCCAGCAGCCATAGACGTGTGGGCACTGAAGCTTTCTTT
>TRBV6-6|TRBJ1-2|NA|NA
CANSDPSYGYTF
TGTGCCAACTCGGACCCCAGCTATGGCTACACCTTC
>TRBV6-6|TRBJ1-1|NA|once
CASSYDRNTEAFF
TGTGCCAGCAGTTACGATAGGAACACTGAAGCTTTCTTT
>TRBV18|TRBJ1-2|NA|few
CASSPPVLYGYTF
TGTGCCAGCTCACCACCGGTGCTCTATGGCTACACCTTC
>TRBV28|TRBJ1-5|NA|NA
CASSLNGQPQHF
TGTGCCAGCAGTTTAAATGGGCAGCCCCAGCATTTT
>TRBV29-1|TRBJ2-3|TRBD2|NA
CKVGGLAGLTDTQYF
TGCAAGGTCGGTGGCCTAGCGGGCCTCACAGATACGCAGTATTTT
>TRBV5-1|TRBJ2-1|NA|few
CASSFGGNEQFF
TGCGCCAGCAGCTTCGGGGGAAATGAGCAGTTCTTC
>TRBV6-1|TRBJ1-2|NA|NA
CASSEAYSRERHGYTF
TGTGCCAGCAGTGAAGCTTACAGCAGGGAAAGACATGGCTACACCTTC